This TCR beta chain originates from a study of cytomegalovirus exposure and HLA in healthy donors. Study in general: Genotyping showed roughly 76% of 398 donors falling in the Caucasian-associated ancestry cluster.

The study ran its PCR with 60 Vbeta and 13 Jbeta primers. Measured with immunoSEQ multiplex PCR; TCRdb has only the in-frame clones, and not every one. Found here are about 130,000 clones, around 74% of them singletons; the top ten hold less than 4%. Per germline, CDR1 SGHRS and CDR2 YFSETQ. Losses at the gene ends were 2 bases for V and 2 bases for J; bases not matched to a gene: 4. The CDR3 length is 15 residues. The receptor was isolated from a man aged 25 to 40 in good health and CMV-seronegative. Sequencing was carried out using PBMCs. The gene calls are TRBV5-1 and TRBJ2-3, with 8 bases fitting TRBD2. CDR3 nucleotide sequence: TGCGCCAGCAGCTTTACTAGCGGTTTCACAGATACGCAGTATTTT. It translates to CASSFTSGFTDTQYF.